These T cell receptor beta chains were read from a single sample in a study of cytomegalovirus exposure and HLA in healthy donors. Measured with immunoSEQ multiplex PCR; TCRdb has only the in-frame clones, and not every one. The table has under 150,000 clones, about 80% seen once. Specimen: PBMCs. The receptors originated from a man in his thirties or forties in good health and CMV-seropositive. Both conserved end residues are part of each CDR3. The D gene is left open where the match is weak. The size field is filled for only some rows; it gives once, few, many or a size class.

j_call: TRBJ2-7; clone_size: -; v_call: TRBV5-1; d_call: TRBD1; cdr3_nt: TGCGCCAGCAGCTCGCAGGGGGCTTACTACGAGCAGTACTTC; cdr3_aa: CASSSQGAYYEQYF
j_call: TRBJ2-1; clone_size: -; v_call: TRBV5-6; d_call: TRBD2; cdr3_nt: TGTGCCAGCAGCTTGGAGCGGGGGGCTACCTACAATGAGCAGTTCTTC; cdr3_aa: CASSLERGATYNEQFF
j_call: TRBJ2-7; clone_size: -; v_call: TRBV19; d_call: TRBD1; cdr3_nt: TGTGCCAGTAGTCCGCGGGACAGGGGACGGGGCGAGCAGTACTTC; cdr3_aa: CASSPRDRGRGEQYF
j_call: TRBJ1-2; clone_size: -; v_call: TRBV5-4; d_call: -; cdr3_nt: TGTGCCAGCAGCTTGGTAAATCGGTACTATGGCTACACCTTC; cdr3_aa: CASSLVNRYYGYTF
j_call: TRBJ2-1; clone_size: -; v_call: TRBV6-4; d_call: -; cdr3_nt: TGTGCCAGCAGTGATCAACCGGGACAAGAGCAGTTCTTC; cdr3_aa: CASSDQPGQEQFF
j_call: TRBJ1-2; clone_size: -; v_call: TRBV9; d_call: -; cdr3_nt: TGTGCCAGCAGCGCGAGTGTTGCGTGGGGCGCAGATGGCTACACCTTC; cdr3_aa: CASSASVAWGADGYTF
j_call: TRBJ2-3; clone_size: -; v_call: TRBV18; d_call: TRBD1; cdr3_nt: TGTGCCAGCTCACTAGGGACAGGGGCAGACGATACGCAGTATTTT; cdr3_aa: CASSLGTGADDTQYF
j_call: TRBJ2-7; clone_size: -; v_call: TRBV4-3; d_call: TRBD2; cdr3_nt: TGCGCCAGCAGCCAAGGGACTAGCGGACACTACGAGCAGTACTTC; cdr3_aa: CASSQGTSGHYEQYF
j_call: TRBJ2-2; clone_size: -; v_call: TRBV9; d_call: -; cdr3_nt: TGTGCCAGCGGCCTTCCCGGGGAGCTGTTTTTT; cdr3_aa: CASGLPGELFF
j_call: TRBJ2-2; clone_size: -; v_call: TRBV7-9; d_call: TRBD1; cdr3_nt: TGTGCCAGCAGCTTAGATTGGGACAGGGCCGACGGGGAGCTGTTTTTT; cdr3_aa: CASSLDWDRADGELFF
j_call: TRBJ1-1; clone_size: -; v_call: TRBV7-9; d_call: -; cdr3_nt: TGTGCCAGCAGCTTTCAGGGTACTGAAGCTTTCTTT; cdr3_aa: CASSFQGTEAFF
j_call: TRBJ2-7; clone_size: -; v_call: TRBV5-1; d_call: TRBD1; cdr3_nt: TGCGCCAGCAGCTCGGACAGGGGCCGCTTCTCCTACGAGCAGTACTTC; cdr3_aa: CASSSDRGRFSYEQYF
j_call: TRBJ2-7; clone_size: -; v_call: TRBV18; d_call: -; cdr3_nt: TGTGCCAGCTCTGCACAGCAGTCCTACGAGCAGTACTTC; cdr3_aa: CASSAQQSYEQYF
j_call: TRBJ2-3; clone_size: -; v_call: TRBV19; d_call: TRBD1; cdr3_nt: TGTGCCTCAAGACAGGGCTTAAGCACAGATACGCAGTATTTT; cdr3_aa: CASRQGLSTDTQYF
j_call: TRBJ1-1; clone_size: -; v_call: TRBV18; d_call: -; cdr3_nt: TGTGCCAGCTCACCCGCGTCGGAAGCTTTCTTT; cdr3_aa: CASSPASEAFF
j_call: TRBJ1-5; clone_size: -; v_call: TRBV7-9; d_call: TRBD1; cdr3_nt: TGTGCCAGCGGACAGGGATGGAATCAGCCCCAGCATTTT; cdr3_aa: CASGQGWNQPQHF
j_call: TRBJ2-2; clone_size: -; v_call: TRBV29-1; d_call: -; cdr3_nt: TGCAGCGTTGCGCTAGAGGAGAGCACCGGGGAGCTGTTTTTT; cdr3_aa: CSVALEESTGELFF
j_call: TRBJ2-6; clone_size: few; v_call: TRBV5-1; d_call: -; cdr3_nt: TGCGCCAGCCGGGAGCTCTCTGGGGCCAACGTCCTGACTTTC; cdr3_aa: CASRELSGANVLTF
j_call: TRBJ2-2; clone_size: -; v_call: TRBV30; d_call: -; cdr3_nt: TGTGCCTGGACTCTGGGACAGAACACCGGGGAGCTGTTTTTT; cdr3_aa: CAWTLGQNTGELFF
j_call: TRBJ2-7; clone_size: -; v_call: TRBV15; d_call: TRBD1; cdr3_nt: TGTGCCACCAGCAGAGCCGGGACAGGGATTCCCAAGCAGTACTTC; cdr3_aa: CATSRAGTGIPKQYF
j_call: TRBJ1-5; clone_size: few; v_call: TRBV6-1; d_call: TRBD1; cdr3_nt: TGTGCCAGCAGTGAATCTCTGGGACAGGGCTTTTTGCATTTT; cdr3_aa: CASSESLGQGFLHF
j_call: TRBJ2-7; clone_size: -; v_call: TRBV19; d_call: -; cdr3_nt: TGTGCCAGTAGGCCTAACAGGGTTACGACCTACGAGCAGTACTTC; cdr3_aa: CASRPNRVTTYEQYF
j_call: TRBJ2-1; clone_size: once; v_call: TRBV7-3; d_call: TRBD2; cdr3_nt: TGTGCCAGCAGCTTGGGACTAGCGACAGTCAATGAGCAGTTCTTC; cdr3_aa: CASSLGLATVNEQFF
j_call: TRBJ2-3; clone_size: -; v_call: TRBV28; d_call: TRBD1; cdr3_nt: TGTGCCAGCGCACCGACAGGGCGCACAGATACGCAGTATTTT; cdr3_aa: CASAPTGRTDTQYF
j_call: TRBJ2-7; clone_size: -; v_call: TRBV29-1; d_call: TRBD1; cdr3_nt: TGCAGCGCGTTCGGGACAGGGGGGTACGAGCAGTACTTC; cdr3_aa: CSAFGTGGYEQYF
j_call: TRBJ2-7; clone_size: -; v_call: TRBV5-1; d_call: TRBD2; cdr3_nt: TGCGCCAGCAGCCCCGGACTAGCGGGGGACAGCTCCTACGAGCAGTACTTC; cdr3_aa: CASSPGLAGDSSYEQYF
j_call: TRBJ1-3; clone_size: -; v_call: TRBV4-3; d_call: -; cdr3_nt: TGCGCCAGCAGCAAAAAACGGCCGGGACTGGAGGGAAACACCATATATTTT; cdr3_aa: CASSKKRPGLEGNTIYF
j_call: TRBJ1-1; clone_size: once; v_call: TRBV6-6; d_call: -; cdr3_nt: TGTGCCAGCAGTTACCAAACAGGAAACACTGAAGCTTTCTTT; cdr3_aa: CASSYQTGNTEAFF
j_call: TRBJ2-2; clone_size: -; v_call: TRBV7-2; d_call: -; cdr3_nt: TGTGCCAGCACCCTCGGGATACGGGAGCTGTTTTTT; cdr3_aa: CASTLGIRELFF
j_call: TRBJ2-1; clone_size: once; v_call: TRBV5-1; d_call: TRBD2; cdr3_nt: TGCGCCAGCAGCTCCCGGGTAGCGGGGGGCTACAATGAGCAGTTCTTC; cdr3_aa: CASSSRVAGGYNEQFF
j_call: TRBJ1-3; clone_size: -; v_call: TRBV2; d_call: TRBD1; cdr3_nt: TGTGCCAGCAGCGACAGGGGATCTGGAAACACCATATATTTT; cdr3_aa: CASSDRGSGNTIYF